This T cell receptor beta chain was obtained from a study of blood T cell repertoires in COVID-19. Looking at the study overall: Sites in the United States, Italy and Spain provided acute and convalescent COVID-19 samples.

Authors' analysis steps: Reference gene primer amplification in the assay estimated nucleated cell counts. Clones were sequenced by immunoSEQ multiplex PCR, and TCRdb holds only the in-frame ones, with some missing. The V and J calls and clone size come from that table; D and trimming were worked out from the DNA. The sample includes about 78,000 clones, about 89% of them seen just once. The CDR3 contains 16 residues. The germline CDR1 and CDR2 sequences are LGHNA and YSLEER. J gave up 4 bases and V 1 base, and 7 bases lay outside the gene matches. This rearrangement joins TRBV4-3 to TRBJ2-1; TRBD2 matches 7 bases. The source material was peripheral blood. The receptor was isolated from a man aged 50-59 years with active or convalescent COVID-19. The CDR3 DNA is TGCGCCAGCAGCCAAGCTTCGGGGGGAGGATACAATGAGCAGTTCTTC. This sequence encodes CASSQASGGGYNEQFF.